This TCR beta chain is from a study of blood T cells in healthy people across ages. Sample-barcoded 5' priming and a J-beta primer mix drove a second PCR of about 6 to 12 cycles. In TCRdb, the 5' RACE reads were re-called with MiXCR into one record per CDR3 protein. The top ten hold roughly 22% of the sample, which has approximately 850,000 distinct CDR3 sequences, about 62% seen once. The individuals who served as donors were healthy Caucasians living in Russia, aged about 6 to 100. It was approximately 9 milliliters of peripheral blood that were drawn from each donor. Each sample gave at least 6.5 million isolated PBMCs. Total RNA, at least 5.5 micrograms per sample, came from PBMCs. The V and J ends lost 3 bases and 4 bases respectively, with 6 bases between them. The germline V gene encodes CDR1 SNHLY and CDR2 FYNNEI. This CDR3 has 12 residues.

This TCR came from a man aged 30 to 45 in good health. The rearrangement uses TRBV2 and TRBJ1-2; no definite D call. The sequenced material came from blood. The CDR3 sequence is CASSDHSYGYTF. Written as DNA, the CDR3 is TGTGCCAGCAGTGACCACAGCTATGGCTACACCTTC.